What follows are 7 T cell receptor beta chains derived from one specimen sequenced in a study of blood T cell repertoires in COVID-19. Profiling relied on immunoSEQ multiplex PCR, and the TCRdb table lists in-frame clones only, not all of them. There are roughly 14,000 clones in the sample; about 86% occur only once, and under 60% lies in the top ten. Material for sequencing was peripheral blood. Every receptor here comes from a man aged 55 to 70 with acute or convalescent COVID-19.

V usage is TRBV18 and J usage is TRBJ1-2; 12 positions agree with TRBD1. Germline trimming cut 3 bases from V and 4 bases from J; bases unmatched to any gene: 3. Germline V CDR1 and CDR2: KGHSH, LQKENI. The CDR3 has 15 amino acids. CDR3 bases: TGTGCCAGCTCACCGGGGACAGGGGGCGTCTATGGCTACACCTTC. It is translated as CASSPGTGGVYGYTF.

The table lists this clone with a few counts. This rearrangement joins TRBV19 to TRBJ2-3; no clear D gene. This CDR3 is 13 amino acids long. Germline values: CDR1 LNHDA, CDR2 SQIVND (reference sequence). Trimming took 3 bases from V and 0 from J, leaving 4 bases between them. The CDR3 loop is CASSIQSTDTQYF. The CDR3, as DNA: TGTGCCAGTAGTATCCAAAGCACAGATACGCAGTATTTT. The full variable domain, in which reference TRBV19 and TRBJ2-3 provide the parts outside the CDR3, is DGGITQSPKYLFRKEGQNVTLSCEQNLNHDAMYWYRQDPGQGLRLIYYSQIVNDFQKGDIAEGYSVSREKKESFPLTVTSAQKNPTAFYLCASSIQSTDTQYFGPGTRLTVL.

The chain carries TRBV30 and TRBJ1-1, with D possibly being TRBD1 (5 bases). CDR1 GTSNPN and CDR2 SVGIG come from the germline V gene (reference sequence). This CDR3 is built from 13 residues. V was clipped by 2 bases and J by 10 bases, with 17 bases between them. The CDR3 loop is CAWSQGRMVGAFF. The CDR3 DNA sequence: TGTGCCTGGAGTCAGGGTAGGATGGTCGGAGCTTTCTTT. Variable domain in full (rest from reference TRBV30 and TRBJ1-1): SQTIHQWPATLVQPVGSPLSLECTVEGTSNPNLYWYRQAAGRGLQLLFYSVGIGQISSEVPQNLSASRPQDRQFILSSKKLLLSDSGFYLCAWSQGRMVGAFFGQGTRLTVV.

The rearrangement joins TRBV28 to TRBJ1-3; maybe TRBD1 (5 bases). Trimming stripped 1 base from V and 6 bases from J, with 16 bases between. Per germline, CDR1 MDHEN and CDR2 SYDVKM. This CDR3 region has 16 residues. CDR3 sequence reads: CASSLFIDSAENTIYF. For the CDR3, the DNA is TGTGCCAGCAGTTTATTCATAGACAGCGCGGAAAACACCATATATTTT.

The rearrangement uses TRBV19 and TRBJ2-1, with TRBD1 identical over 12 bases. Losses at the gene ends were 4 bases for V and 4 bases for J; bases not matched to a gene: 14. In germline, CDR1 is LNHDA, CDR2 SQIVND (reference sequence). The CDR3 is made up of 19 amino acids. The chain's CDR3 is CASSTRSGTGGYRYNEQFF. In nucleotides, the CDR3 is TGTGCCAGTAGTACTAGATCCGGGACAGGGGGCTATCGATACAATGAGCAGTTCTTC.

This chain connects TRBV7-9 to TRBJ1-2; 8 bases match TRBD1. Germline V CDR1 and CDR2: SEHNR, FQNEAQ (reference sequence). The CDR3 extends over 15 amino acids. V dropped 1 base and J dropped 4; count of bases not matched to a gene: 5. CDR3 sequence (DNA): TGTGCCAGCAGCTTAGAGACAGGGGCCCCCTATGGCTACACCTTC. Its protein is CASSLETGAPYGYTF.

The rearrangement uses TRBV7-5 and TRBJ2-6; the D call in the table, TRBD1, was not verified against the DNA. TRBV7-5 is described as a pseudogene. The CDR3 spans 15 residues. The CDR3, as DNA: TGTGTCAGAAGCGAGGGGGCCCCTGGGGCCAACGTCCTGACTTTC. This encodes CVRSEGAPGANVLTF.